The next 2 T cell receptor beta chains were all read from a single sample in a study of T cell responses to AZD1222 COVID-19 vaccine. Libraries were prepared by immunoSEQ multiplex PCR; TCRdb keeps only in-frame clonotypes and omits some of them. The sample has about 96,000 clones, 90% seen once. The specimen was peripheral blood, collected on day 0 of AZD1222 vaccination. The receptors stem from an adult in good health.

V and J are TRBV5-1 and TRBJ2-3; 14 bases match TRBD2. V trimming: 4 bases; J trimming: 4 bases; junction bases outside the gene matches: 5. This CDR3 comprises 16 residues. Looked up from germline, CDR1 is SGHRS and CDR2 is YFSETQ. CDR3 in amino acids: CASSLGTSGSADTQYF. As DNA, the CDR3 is TGCGCCAGCAGCCTTGGGACTAGCGGGAGTGCAGATACGCAGTATTTT.

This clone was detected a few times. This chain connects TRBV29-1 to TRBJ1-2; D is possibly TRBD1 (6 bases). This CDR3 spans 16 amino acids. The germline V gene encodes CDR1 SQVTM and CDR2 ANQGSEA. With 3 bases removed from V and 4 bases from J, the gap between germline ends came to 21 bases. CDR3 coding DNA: TGCAGCGTTGATCAGACAGGAACGTTTTTAACCTATGGCTACACCTTC. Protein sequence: CSVDQTGTFLTYGYTF.